The 20 T cell receptor beta chains below were found in one sample sequenced in a study of blood T cell repertoires in COVID-19 (dated by TCRdb to 2018 to 2020). Library preparation employed the immunoSEQ multiplex PCR assay. TCRdb took this table from immuneACCESS and kept in-frame rearrangements with V and J called. Such tables lack part of the clones; where checked against another copy, unresolved V genes explain under half of the gap, and the rest is unexplained. The sample yields about 240,000 clones; around 90% were counted once. The ten largest make up just over 7% of the sample. The sample taken for sequencing was peripheral blood. These receptors came from a man aged 60 to 69 who had recovered from COVID-19.

This clone was recorded once. In DNA, the CDR3 is TGTGCCAGTAGTAGGGCAGGGCCGACGTCTGGAGATACGCAGTATTTT. Translating gives CASSRAGPTSGDTQYF. The rearrangement joins TRBV19 to TRBJ2-3, with D maybe TRBD1 (5 bases). Trimming stripped 4 bases from V and 5 bases from J, with 19 bases between. CDR1 LNHDA and CDR2 SQIVND come from the germline V gene (reference sequence). This CDR3 comprises 16 residues. The full variable domain, its missing parts supplied by reference TRBV19 and TRBJ2-3, is DGGITQSPKYLFRKEGQNVTLSCEQNLNHDAMYWYRQDPGQGLRLIYYSQIVNDFQKGDIAEGYSVSREKKESFPLTVTSAQKNPTAFYLCASSRAGPTSGDTQYFGPGTRLTVL.

This chain connects TRBV2 to TRBJ2-7, with D maybe TRBD2 (5 bases). The CDR3 is 14 amino acids. Germline CDR1 is SNHLY and CDR2 is FYNNEI. V lost 4 bases and J 6 bases, leaving 16 bases between the germline ends. CDR3 amino acids: CASSVHGPEVEQYV. The CDR3 nucleotides are TGTGCCAGCAGTGTCCATGGCCCGGAGGTCGAGCAGTACGTC.

The chain carries TRBV19 and TRBJ1-2; possible D gene TRBD1, 5 bases. Germline-derived CDR1 and CDR2 are LNHDA and SQIVND (reference sequence). V dropped 6 bases and J dropped 5 bases, with 13 bases sitting between them. The CDR3 is 13 residues long. CDR3 DNA sequence: TGTGCCAGTAGGTCGCAGGGTGTTTATGGCTACACCTTC. This codes for CASRSQGVYGYTF.

The chain links TRBV5-1 to TRBJ1-4, with 7 bases aligning to TRBD1. CDR3 size: 15 residues. Germline-derived CDR1 and CDR2 are SGHRS and YFSETQ. Trimming at V came to 4 bases and at J to 3 bases, leaving 6 bases not matched to a gene. DNA of the CDR3: TGCGCCAGCAGCCTACCGGGACAGTCTAATGAAAAACTGTTTTTT. It yields the protein CASSLPGQSNEKLFF.

The chain couples TRBV3-1 (or the pseudogene TRBV3-2) to TRBJ2-3; TRBD2 matches 7 bases. Germline values: CDR1 LGHDT, CDR2 YNNKEL (reference sequence). J lost 4 bases, V lost 1 base, and 8 bases had no gene match. This CDR3 comprises 16 residues. CDR3 in DNA: TGTGCCAGCAGCCAAGTTTTTCAGCGGGGTGCAGATACGCAGTATTTT. Translation: CASSQVFQRGADTQYF.

Comments on this clone: Other DNA sequences in this sample translate to the same CDR3. This sequence joins TRBV7-2 and TRBJ1-6, with 10 bases matching TRBD1. Germline-derived CDR1 and CDR2 are SGHTA and FQGNSA. V was pared by 3 bases and J by 10 bases, with 3 bases of the junction left unmatched. The CDR3 extends over 14 amino acids. CDR3 protein: CASSFRTGGSPLHF. CDR3 in DNA: TGTGCCAGCAGCTTCCGGACAGGGGGATCACCCCTCCACTTT.

As DNA, the CDR3 is TGTGCCAGCAGCCAACTTCCCATATCACGGACAGGGGGGTCCACCTTC. Protein product: CASSQLPISRTGGSTF. The rearrangement uses TRBV7-9 and TRBJ1-2; 10 nucleotides line up with TRBD1. Unmatched junction bases numbered 19, after V lost 5 bases and J lost 13 bases. CDR1 is SEHNR and CDR2 is FQNEAQ in the germline V gene (reference sequence). The CDR3 runs to 16 residues.

V usage is TRBV5-1 and J usage is TRBJ2-1; 9 bases match TRBD1. This CDR3 has 16 residues. Trimming at V came to 1 base and at J to 4 bases, leaving 6 bases not matched to a gene. Germline assignment: CDR1 SGHRS and CDR2 YFSETQ. The CDR3 DNA is TGCGCCAGCAGCTTGTCACCGGGACAGGGTTACAATGAGCAGTTCTTC. Translation: CASSLSPGQGYNEQFF. Full variable domain (rest looked up from reference TRBV5-1 and TRBJ2-1): KAGVTQTPRYLIKTRGQQVTLSCSPISGHRSVSWYQQTPGQGLQFLFEYFSETQRNKGNFPGRFSGRQFSNSRSEMNVSTLELGDSALYLCASSLSPGQGYNEQFFGPGTRLTVL.

The chain uses TRBV12-3 or TRBV12-4 and TRBJ2-2; D possibly corresponds to TRBD1 (5 bases). This CDR3 contains 13 residues. V dropped 4 bases and J dropped 3 bases, with 6 bases sitting between them. The CDR3 reads CASSSGYTGELFF. The CDR3 bases are TGTGCCAGCAGTTCAGGGTACACCGGGGAGCTGTTTTTT.

The genes are TRBV5-5 and TRBJ2-3; D may be TRBD2 (6 bases). In germline, CDR1 is SGHKS, CDR2 YYEKEE (reference sequence). The CDR3 totals 14 residues. V lost 0 bases and J lost 2, with 7 bases in between. Here the CDR3 DNA reads TGTGCCAGCAGCTTGGAGGACTACACAGATACGCAGTATTTT. Amino acids: CASSLEDYTDTQYF. Variable domain in full (rest from reference TRBV5-5 and TRBJ2-3): DAGVTQSPTHLIKTRGQQVTLRCSPISGHKSVSWYQQVLGQGPQFIFQYYEKEERGRGNFPDRFSARQFPNYSSELNVNALLLGDSALYLCASSLEDYTDTQYFGPGTRLTVL.

V and J are TRBV3-1 (or the pseudogene TRBV3-2) and TRBJ1-6, with D uncertain. Germline CDR1 LGHDT, CDR2 YNNKEL (reference sequence). The V and J ends lost 4 bases and 0 bases respectively, with 10 bases between them. This CDR3 region has 16 residues. The CDR3 DNA is TGTGCCAGCAGCCTTGGGCCGAGCTCCTATAATTCACCCCTCCACTTT. Protein sequence: CASSLGPSSYNSPLHF.

V usage is TRBV29-1 and J usage is TRBJ2-2; D is uncertain. Trimming pared 7 bases from V and 6 bases from J, leaving 12 bases between. In germline, CDR1 is SQVTM, CDR2 ANQGSEA. The CDR3 totals 12 residues. CDR3 in DNA: TGCAGCGCCGGAGAGCACCCCGGGGAGCTGTTTTTT. This encodes CSAGEHPGELFF.

CDR3 nucleotides: TGTGCCTGGACCCTGATTGGGGCTGCTAATTCACCCCTCCACTTT. It yields the protein CAWTLIGAANSPLHF. V is TRBV30 and J is TRBJ1-6, with a possible D match to TRBD1 (5 bases). CDR3 length: 15 amino acids. Looked up from germline, CDR1 is GTSNPN and CDR2 is SVGIG (reference sequence). Trimming removed 4 bases from V and 6 bases from J, with 16 bases in between. The variable domain in full, with the rest retrieved from reference TRBV30 and TRBJ1-6, is SQTIHQWPATLVQPVGSPLSLECTVEGTSNPNLYWYRQAAGRGLQLLFYSVGIGQISSEVPQNLSASRPQDRQFILSSKKLLLSDSGFYLCAWTLIGAANSPLHFGNGTRLTVT.

CDR3 residues: CASSFPGQNNEQFF. CDR3 nucleotides: TGCGCCAGCAGTTTCCCGGGACAGAACAATGAGCAGTTCTTC. The chain carries TRBV5-1 and TRBJ2-1; 7 bases line up with TRBD1. From germline, CDR1 is SGHRS and CDR2 YFSETQ. Losses at the gene ends were 5 bases for V and 5 bases for J; bases not matched to a gene: 7. The CDR3 is 14 residues long.

The chain joins TRBV13 to TRBJ2-2; D is ambiguous. Germline V gene lookup returns CDR1 PRHDT and CDR2 FYEKMQ (reference sequence). The V gene lost 2 bases and the J gene lost 1 base, with 2 bases spanning the gap. The CDR3 is 13 residues long. Here the CDR3 DNA reads TGTGCCAGCAGCTTACGGAACACCGGGGAGCTGTTTTTT. It yields the protein CASSLRNTGELFF.

V and J are TRBV5-4 and TRBJ1-2, with 8 nucleotides matching TRBD1. From germline, CDR1 is SGHNT and CDR2 YYREEE (reference sequence). The trim removed 0 bases at V and 4 bases at J, leaving 8 bases unmatched. This CDR3 contains 16 residues. The CDR3 coding sequence is TGTGCCAGCAGCTTGGGGGGCAGGGGGCAAACCTATGGCTACACCTTC. This gives the protein CASSLGGRGQTYGYTF. The full variable domain, completed using reference TRBV5-4 and TRBJ1-2, is ETGVTQSPTHLIKTRGQQVTLRCSSQSGHNTVSWYQQALGQGPQFIFQYYREEENGRGNFPPRFSGLQFPNYSSELNVNALELDDSALYLCASSLGGRGQTYGYTFGSGTRLTVV.

This chain uses TRBV6-5 with TRBJ2-1; weak D call: TRBD1 (5 bases). This CDR3 region has 15 residues. Germline assignment: CDR1 MNHEY and CDR2 SVGAGI. V was clipped by 2 bases and J by 0 bases, with 8 bases between them. The CDR3 region has the DNA TGTGCCAGCAGTTACAGGGGTGACTCCTACAATGAGCAGTTCTTC. It translates to CASSYRGDSYNEQFF.

There are a few counts of this clone. This chain uses TRBV5-1 with TRBJ2-3; 8 bases line up with TRBD2. This CDR3 is 15 amino acids long. With 2 bases clipped from V and 5 bases from J, the junction kept 7 bases outside the gene matches. CDR1 and CDR2 (germline): SGHRS, YFSETQ. The CDR3 sequence is CASSFRGGGGDTQYF. CDR3 DNA: TGCGCCAGCAGCTTTCGGGGGGGCGGAGGAGATACGCAGTATTTT.

The rearrangement links TRBV25-1 to TRBJ1-1; D is unresolved. The CDR3 totals 13 residues. Germline V gene data show CDR1 as MGHDK and CDR2 as SYGVNS. The V end was cut by 2 bases, the J end by 5 bases, with 9 bases between. The CDR3 loop is CASSEAGGTEAFF. DNA of the CDR3: TGTGCCAGCAGTGAAGCCGGAGGGACTGAAGCTTTCTTT.

The V gene is TRBV12-3 or TRBV12-4, the J gene TRBJ1-1; 7 nucleotides match TRBD1. The CDR3 consists of 13 residues. J gave up 2 bases and V 6 bases, and 3 bases lay outside the gene matches. CDR3 DNA: TGTGCCAGCAGGGGGACAGTAAACACTGAAGCTTTCTTT. It encodes CASRGTVNTEAFF.